This is a list of T cell receptor beta chains from one sample in a study of T cells after yellow fever vaccination. TCRdb passed the 5' RACE reads through MiXCR, listing each CDR3 protein once. The sample gives 30,000 to 40,000 distinct CDR3 sequences, more than 6.5% of which show up once; about 22% is in the top ten. Material: PBMCs, either bulk or a sorted T-cell subset (CD4+, CD8+, memory, or dextramer-sorted; not recorded which), obtained on the day of the first yellow fever vaccination. These receptors were taken from a man aged 18 to 30 who received the YFV17D yellow fever vaccine. Each CDR3 is given with its conserved first and last residue. Each record gives: CDR3 protein, CDR3 DNA, D gene, clone size, J gene, V gene. A D gene is named only where the DNA matches it firmly. Size is stated for part of the rows, as once, few or many counts, or as a class when the clone is expanded.

CDR3: CASSLRGTLQETQYF
DNA: TGTGCCAGCTCGCTCAGGGGAACCTTGCAAGAGACCCAGTACTTC
D: NA
size: many
J: TRBJ2-5
V: TRBV2

CDR3: CASSLLGGLYEQYF
DNA: TGCGCCAGCAGCTTGTTAGGAGGGCTGTACGAGCAGTACTTC
D: NA
size: many
J: TRBJ2-7
V: TRBV5-1

CDR3: CASSTGGHPYEQYF
DNA: TGTGCCAGTAGTACAGGGGGGCACCCCTACGAGCAGTACTTC
D: NA
size: NA
J: TRBJ2-7
V: TRBV19

CDR3: CASNQRNTGELFF
DNA: TGTGCCAGCAATCAGAGGAACACCGGGGAGCTGTTTTTT
D: NA
size: many
J: TRBJ2-2
V: TRBV6-6

CDR3: CASSEDRSNYGYTF
DNA: TGTGCCAGCAGCGAGGACAGATCGAACTATGGCTACACCTTC
D: NA
size: many
J: TRBJ1-2
V: TRBV11-1

CDR3: CASSPSVGSGGYTF
DNA: TGCGCCAGCAGCCCCTCGGTGGGATCTGGAGGCTACACCTTC
D: NA
size: many
J: TRBJ1-2
V: TRBV5-1

CDR3: CASSLRPRETQYF
DNA: TGTGCCAGCAGCTTAAGGCCCCGGGAGACCCAGTACTTC
D: NA
size: many
J: TRBJ2-5
V: TRBV7-9

CDR3: CASSHRWGGTYNEQFF
DNA: TGCGCCAGCAGCCACAGGTGGGGGGGTACCTACAATGAGCAGTTCTTC
D: TRBD2
size: NA
J: TRBJ2-1
V: TRBV4-3

CDR3: CSVVLASTYEQYF
DNA: TGCAGCGTTGTGCTAGCGTCGACCTACGAGCAGTACTTC
D: NA
size: many
J: TRBJ2-7
V: TRBV29-1

CDR3: CASSSVAEDTQYF
DNA: TGTGCCAGCAGCTCCGTAGCAGAAGATACGCAGTATTTT
D: NA
size: NA
J: TRBJ2-3
V: TRBV7-2

CDR3: CASSEQVYGYTF
DNA: TGTGCCAGCAGCGAACAAGTTTATGGCTACACCTTC
D: NA
size: medium-sized
J: TRBJ1-2
V: TRBV7-9

CDR3: CASSEGLSTDTQYF
DNA: TGCGCCAGCAGTGAGGGCCTCAGCACAGATACGCAGTATTTT
D: NA
size: many
J: TRBJ2-3
V: TRBV4-1

CDR3: CSADSSTDTQYF
DNA: TGCAGTGCTGATTCTAGCACAGATACGCAGTATTTT
D: NA
size: many
J: TRBJ2-3
V: TRBV20-1

CDR3: CASSLKRGQQETQYF
DNA: TGTGCCAGCAGCCTTAAACGGGGACAGCAAGAGACCCAGTACTTC
D: TRBD1
size: few
J: TRBJ2-5
V: TRBV7-9

CDR3: CASSATSGREQYF
DNA: TGTGCCAGCAGCGCCACATCAGGACGCGAGCAGTACTTC
D: NA
size: many
J: TRBJ2-7
V: TRBV7-9

CDR3: CASSLRTGGYNEQFF
DNA: TGTGCCAGCAGTTTAAGGACAGGCGGTTACAATGAGCAGTTCTTC
D: TRBD1
size: many
J: TRBJ2-1
V: TRBV12-3/TRBV12-4

CDR3: CASSLSSRRDTQYF
DNA: TGCGCCAGCAGCTTATCATCCAGAAGGGATACGCAGTATTTT
D: NA
size: many
J: TRBJ2-3
V: TRBV5-1

CDR3: CASSLRGQGNFGYTF
DNA: TGTGCCAGCAGCCTGAGGGGACAGGGGAACTTTGGCTACACCTTC
D: TRBD1
size: many
J: TRBJ1-2
V: TRBV9

CDR3: CASSQEGFAYNSPLHF
DNA: TGTGCCAGCAGCCAAGAGGGGTTCGCCTATAATTCACCCCTCCACTTT
D: NA
size: NA
J: TRBJ1-6
V: TRBV3-1

CDR3: CASCFGSSSYEQYF
DNA: TGCGCCAGCTGCTTCGGTTCCTCCTCCTACGAGCAGTACTTC
D: NA
size: many
J: TRBJ2-7
V: TRBV5-1

CDR3: CASETKGTGLSPLHF
DNA: TGTGCCAGTGAGACTAAAGGGACAGGGCTCTCACCCCTCCACTTT
D: TRBD1
size: many
J: TRBJ1-6
V: TRBV7-2

CDR3: CASSFWGSNEKLFF
DNA: TGTGCCAGCAGTTTTTGGGGATCTAATGAAAAACTGTTTTTT
D: NA
size: NA
J: TRBJ1-4
V: TRBV12-3/TRBV12-4

CDR3: CASRRTVLSYNSPLHF
DNA: TGTGCCAGCAGGCGCACTGTGCTCTCCTATAATTCACCCCTCCACTTT
D: NA
size: few
J: TRBJ1-6
V: TRBV28